This T cell receptor (beta chain) was obtained from a study of CD8 T cells in ankylosing spondylitis. Study findings and constraints: Reactive arthritis synovial fluid and blood previously showed some of these motif variants. Among TCR beta sequences, a motif of several highly homologous variants appeared characteristic of ankylosing spondylitis blood. Clones linked to disease, bearing a CD8+ phenotype, were relatively rare in peripheral blood. The clones that were linked to disease were reported to be significantly enriched in matched synovial fluid samples from ankylosing spondylitis patients.

Concerning this clonotype itself: Its antigen is undetermined.

A quantitative 5'-RACE method, one with molecular barcodes, was used to make TCR beta libraries. TCRdb reprocessed the 5' RACE reads with MiXCR, giving one entry per CDR3 protein. This table holds under 850,000 distinct CDR3 sequences, 15% to 20% found once. Trimming took off 4 bases at V and 8 bases at J, with 18 bases between the two ends. CDR1 is MGHRA and CDR2 is YSYEKL in the germline V gene. The CDR3 loop spans 15 amino acids. Sequencing was performed on blood, either unsorted or a sorted T cell fraction (not recorded which). This TCR was sampled from a male donor with ankylosing spondylitis. The V and J genes are TRBV4-1 and TRBJ2-1; no clear D gene. The CDR3 nucleotides are TGCGCCAGCAGCCCACGGGCAGGTGGTACGGATGAGCAGTTCTTC. This codes for CASSPRAGGTDEQFF.